Shown below are 26 T cell receptor beta chains from a single sample sequenced in a study of post-analysis software for immune sequencing data. Broader study findings: In patients, TRBV5-6, TRBV5-1 and TRBV20-1 belonged to 4 or 5 TRBV segments found more frequently than in controls.

The authors incorporated unique molecular identifiers into the TCR beta cDNA libraries. MiXCR was run by TCRdb on the PCR reads, yielding one entry per CDR3 protein. The table lists about half a million distinct CDR3 sequences, under 40% of them singletons. The antigens these receptors bind are not known. Material for sequencing was blood. All receptors derive from a girl under 18 with multiple sclerosis.

CDR3 sequence reads: CASSQFGGGSKFYEQYF. The CDR3 nucleotides read TGCGCCAGCAGCCAATTCGGGGGGGGGAGTAAATTCTACGAGCAGTACTTC. V and J are TRBV4-1 and TRBJ2-7; 8 bases align to TRBD2. The germline V gene encodes CDR1 MGHRA and CDR2 YSYEKL. With 2 bases clipped from V and 3 bases from J, the junction kept 12 bases outside the gene matches. This CDR3 contains 17 residues.

This chain connects TRBV18 to TRBJ2-1; 10 nucleotides agree with TRBD2. V gave up 1 base and J gave up 7 bases; unmatched junction bases: 10. CDR3 length: 17 residues. Germline assignment: CDR1 KGHSH and CDR2 LQKENI. CDR3 loop: CASSPLLLLAGWNEQFF. DNA for the CDR3: TGTGCCAGCTCACCACTATTATTACTAGCGGGGTGGAATGAGCAGTTCTTC.

The CDR3: CATRGQNTGANVLTF. CDR3 nucleotide sequence: TGTGCCACCAGAGGACAGAACACTGGGGCCAACGTCCTGACTTTC. The J gene is TRBJ2-6, the V gene TRBV15; tentatively, D is TRBD1 (6 bases). The CDR3 extends over 15 amino acids. Germline V lookup: CDR1 LNHNV, CDR2 YYDKDF (reference sequence). The V and J ends lost 6 bases and 2 bases respectively, with 11 bases between them.

This clonotype was seen just once. The CDR3, as DNA: TGCAGCGTACGACAGGGGGATGGCTACACCTTC. Its translation: CSVRQGDGYTF. The rearrangement links TRBV29-1 to TRBJ1-2; 9 bases map to TRBD1. The V segment lost 6 bases and the J segment 6 bases; nucleotides outside the gene matches: 2. The length of the CDR3 is 11 residues. From germline, CDR1 is SQVTM and CDR2 ANQGSEA.

In its sample, this clonotype was seen a few times. V and J are TRBV7-3 and TRBJ2-1, with TRBD2 identical over 8 bases. Trimming took 5 bases from V and 10 from J; bases not matched to a gene: 13. CDR3 length: 15 amino acids. Germline V lookup: CDR1 SGHTA, CDR2 FQGTGA. The CDR3 is CASSPGGSERLEQFF. CDR3 DNA: TGTGCCAGCAGCCCGGGGGGGTCGGAGAGGTTAGAGCAGTTCTTC.

V gene TRBV29-1 combines with J gene TRBJ2-5; 7 bases line up with TRBD2. From germline, CDR1 is SQVTM and CDR2 ANQGSEA. Losses at the gene ends were 4 bases for V and 4 bases for J; bases not matched to a gene: 3. The CDR3 totals 12 residues. CDR3 coding DNA: TGCAGCGTTGGTCGACTAGCAGAGACCCAGTACTTC. Encoded protein: CSVGRLAETQYF.

This clonotype was found a few times. The chain combines TRBV28 with TRBJ2-1, with TRBD1 matching 10 bases. The CDR3 extends over 15 amino acids. Trimming at V came to 3 bases and at J to 8 bases, leaving 7 bases not matched to a gene. The germline gives CDR1 MDHEN, CDR2 SYDVKM. CDR3 nucleotide sequence: TGTGCCAGCAGTTTTTCCGGACAGGGGGACGATGAGCAGTTCTTC. Its translation is CASSFSGQGDDEQFF.

This clonotype turned up a few times. The chain employs TRBV20-1 and TRBJ2-1; D gene uncertain. V shed 7 bases and J shed 2 bases, with 9 bases lying between them. The CDR3 has 12 amino acids. Germline V gene lookup returns CDR1 DFQATT and CDR2 SNEGSKA (reference sequence). CDR3 coding DNA: TGCAGTGGGACGGCGGCCTACAATGAGCAGTTCTTC. Translating gives CSGTAAYNEQFF.

This clonotype showed up just a few times. The chain has TRBV25-1 and TRBJ2-7; D is undetermined. From germline, CDR1 is MGHDK and CDR2 SYGVNS. With 1 base removed from V and 6 bases from J, the gap between germline ends came to 10 bases. This CDR3 spans 13 amino acids. The DNA for the CDR3 is TGTGCCAGCAGTGAATGGGCAGAAAGCGAGCAGTACTTC. It encodes CASSEWAESEQYF.

V gene TRBV7-8 combines with J gene TRBJ1-6; D unresolved. Trimming shortened V by 5 bases and J by 15 bases, and 17 bases separated the two germline ends. The CDR3 has 13 amino acids. Germline V CDR1 and CDR2: SGHVS, FQNEAQ. CDR3 amino acids: CASSAYLDVFLHF. The CDR3 bases are TGTGCCAGCAGCGCGTACCTTGACGTATTCCTCCACTTT.

This clonotype appeared a few times. V gene TRBV15 combines with J gene TRBJ2-5, with a tentative D call TRBD1 (5 bases). Trimming pared 3 bases from V and 4 bases from J, leaving 12 bases between. There are 14 residues in the CDR3. CDR1 is LNHNV, CDR2 YYDKDF, per germline (reference sequence). CDR3 sequence reads: CATSSVTQGETQYF. CDR3 sequence (DNA): TGTGCCACCAGCAGTGTCACCCAGGGAGAGACCCAGTACTTC.

The chain recombines TRBV12-3 or TRBV12-4 with TRBJ1-6, with D uncertain. The CDR3 loop spans 14 amino acids. Trimming took off 8 bases at V and 2 bases at J, with 10 bases between the two ends. The CDR3 DNA follows: TGTGCCAGCGCAGTGCAGGCCTATAATTCACCCCTCCACTTT. This gives the protein CASAVQAYNSPLHF.

The V gene is TRBV20-1, the J gene TRBJ2-5; D is unresolved. The CDR3 consists of 13 residues. Germline V gene lookup returns CDR1 DFQATT and CDR2 SNEGSKA (reference sequence). With 2 bases removed from V and 4 bases from J, the gap between germline ends came to 11 bases. CDR3 residues: CSARRATIETQYF. The CDR3 nucleotides read TGCAGTGCTAGACGCGCCACAATAGAGACCCAGTACTTC.

This clonotype was seen more than once but under ten times. The J gene is TRBJ1-5, the V gene TRBV5-6; D possibly corresponds to TRBD1 (5 bases). V was trimmed by 2 bases and J by 0 bases, leaving 12 bases between them. The CDR3 extends over 16 amino acids. The germline V gene encodes CDR1 SGHDT and CDR2 YYEEEE. CDR3 in DNA: TGTGCCAGCAGCTTAACAGGAGATTATAGCAATCAGCCCCAGCATTTT. Amino acids: CASSLTGDYSNQPQHF.

The chain recombines TRBV20-1 with TRBJ1-2; D call uncertain. Germline CDR1 and CDR2: DFQATT and SNEGSKA (reference sequence). The CDR3 length is 16 residues. Trimming shortened V by 1 base and J by 1 base, and 16 bases separated the two germline ends. CDR3 protein: CSARVVVGGSNYGYTF. CDR3 DNA sequence: TGCAGTGCTAGAGTCGTAGTTGGTGGCAGTAACTATGGCTACACCTTC.

The V call is TRBV20-1, the J call TRBJ2-3; the match to TRBD1 covers 7 bases. Per the germline V gene, CDR1 is DFQATT and CDR2 is SNEGSKA (reference sequence). J was trimmed by 5 bases and V by 3 bases; bases with no gene match: 5. The CDR3 has 13 amino acids. In DNA form, the CDR3 reads TGCAGTGCTAGCACAGGGGAACGAGATACGCAGTATTTT. Its translation is CSASTGERDTQYF.

The chain is built from TRBV20-1 and TRBJ2-5; D might be TRBD2 (7 bases). The CDR3 contains 13 residues. The germline CDR1 and CDR2 sequences are DFQATT and SNEGSKA (reference sequence). V was cut by 4 bases and J by 4 bases, with 13 bases left in between. DNA of the CDR3: TGCAGTGCTACAGGGGAGGGTATAGAGACCCAGTACTTC. Amino acids: CSATGEGIETQYF.

This clonotype has more than one count but fewer than ten. The rearrangement links TRBV12-3 or TRBV12-4 to TRBJ2-5, with a weak D call TRBD2 (6 bases). V lost 3 bases and J lost 1, with 12 bases in between. This CDR3 spans 15 amino acids. CDR3 protein: CASSFGRGPQETQYF. The DNA for the CDR3 is TGTGCCAGCAGTTTTGGGCGGGGCCCCCAAGAGACCCAGTACTTC.

This sequence joins TRBV4-1 and TRBJ2-3, with 7 positions matching TRBD2. The junction had 7 bases not matched to a gene; V was cut back by 1 base and J by 6 bases. The germline V gene encodes CDR1 MGHRA and CDR2 YSYEKL. The length of the CDR3 is 15 residues. The CDR3 sequence: CASSQGLAASDTQYF. In DNA, the CDR3 is TGCGCCAGCAGCCAAGGGCTAGCGGCGAGTGATACGCAGTATTTT.

The V call is TRBV15, the J call TRBJ2-7, with unresolved D. CDR1 and CDR2 (germline): LNHNV, YYDKDF (reference sequence). The CDR3 extends over 13 amino acids. With 0 bases removed from V and 10 bases from J, the gap between germline ends came to 13 bases. CDR3 sequence reads: CATSRDALLAQYF. In DNA, the CDR3 is TGTGCCACCAGCAGAGATGCGTTGTTGGCCCAGTACTTC.

The chain joins TRBV18 to TRBJ1-1; no clear D gene. Germline V lookup: CDR1 KGHSH, CDR2 LQKENI. V was clipped by 5 bases and J by 4 bases, with 17 bases between them. The length of the CDR3 is 15 residues. CDR3 loop: CASSSLSGRSTEAFF. The CDR3 DNA is TGTGCCAGCTCATCCCTATCAGGACGTTCCACTGAAGCTTTCTTT.

This clonotype turned up a few times. The CDR3 DNA reads as TGTGCCACCAGCACCAGGACAGGGTGGAACTATGGCTACACCTTC. Protein product: CATSTRTGWNYGYTF. The chain is built from TRBV15 and TRBJ1-2, with TRBD1 identical over 8 bases. Trimming cost V 4 bases and J 2 bases; bases outside gene matches: 6. CDR1 LNHNV and CDR2 YYDKDF come from the germline V gene (reference sequence). The CDR3 totals 15 residues.

This clonotype was seen many times. The chain is built from TRBV20-1 and TRBJ2-7; 8 bases align to TRBD2. CDR1 and CDR2 (germline): DFQATT, SNEGSKA (reference sequence). V gave up 4 bases and J gave up 3 bases; unmatched junction bases: 5. CDR3 length equals 13 residues. CDR3: CSATGTRSYEQYF. The CDR3 bases are TGCAGTGCTACCGGGACTAGAAGCTACGAGCAGTACTTC.

The chain recombines TRBV10-1 with TRBJ2-5, with a weak D call TRBD1 (5 bases). The CDR3 extends over 15 amino acids. Between the trimmed V and J ends, which lost 3 bases and 2 bases, there was a span of 13 bases. The V gene's germline CDR1 is WNHNN and CDR2 SYGVQD (reference sequence). The CDR3: CASSDLRAGQETQYF. The DNA of the CDR3 is TGCGCCAGCAGTGATCTTCGGGCAGGGCAAGAGACCCAGTACTTC.

This clonotype turned up a few times. The chain joins TRBV7-9 to TRBJ1-6, with TRBD1 as a possible D gene (6 bases). Trimming removed 2 bases at V and 9 bases at J, with 17 bases between. CDR3 length equals 16 residues. From germline, CDR1 is SEHNR and CDR2 FQNEAQ (reference sequence). CDR3 DNA: TGTGCCAGCAGCTTAAGGGGGGTCACACAGCGTTCACCCCTCCACTTT. Amino acid sequence: CASSLRGVTQRSPLHF.

CDR3 protein: CASSVDQGGGEKLFF. In DNA, the CDR3 is TGTGCCAGCAGCGTAGATCAGGGCGGCGGGGAAAAACTGTTTTTT. This chain connects TRBV9 to TRBJ1-4, with TRBD1 as a possible D gene (5 bases). Germline lookup yields CDR1 SGDLS and CDR2 YYNGEE. This CDR3 region has 15 residues. Trimming took off 0 bases at V and 8 bases at J, with 14 bases between the two ends.